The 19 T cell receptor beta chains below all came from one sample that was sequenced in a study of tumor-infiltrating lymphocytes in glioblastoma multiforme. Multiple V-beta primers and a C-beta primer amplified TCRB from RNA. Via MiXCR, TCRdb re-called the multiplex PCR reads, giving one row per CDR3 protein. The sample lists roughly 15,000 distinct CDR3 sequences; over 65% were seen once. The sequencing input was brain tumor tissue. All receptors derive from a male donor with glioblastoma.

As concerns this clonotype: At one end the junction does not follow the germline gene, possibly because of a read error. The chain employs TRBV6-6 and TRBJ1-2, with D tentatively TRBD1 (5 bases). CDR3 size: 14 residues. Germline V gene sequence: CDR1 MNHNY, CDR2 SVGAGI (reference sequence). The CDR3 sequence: CSSTYWTPGSGYIF. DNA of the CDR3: TGTTCCAGCACTTACTGGACACCAGGGAGTGGCTACATCTTC.

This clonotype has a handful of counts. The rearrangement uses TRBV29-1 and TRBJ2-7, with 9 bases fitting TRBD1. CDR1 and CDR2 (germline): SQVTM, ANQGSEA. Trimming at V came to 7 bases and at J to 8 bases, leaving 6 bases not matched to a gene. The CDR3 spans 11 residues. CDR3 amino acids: CSGAGTGKQYF. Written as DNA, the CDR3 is TGCAGCGGCGCCGGGACAGGGAAGCAGTACTTC.

DNA of the CDR3: TGCAGTTCGAGTCGGGGCGGAAGTATCGCACATACGCAGTATTTT. Translated, it gives CSSSRGGSIAHTQYF. This sequence joins TRBV20-1 and TRBJ2-3; the D call may be TRBD1 or TRBD2 (5 bases each). Germline V CDR1 and CDR2: DFQATT, SNEGSKA (reference sequence). Trimming cost V 8 bases and J 7 bases, with 25 bases left between them. This CDR3 is 15 amino acids long.

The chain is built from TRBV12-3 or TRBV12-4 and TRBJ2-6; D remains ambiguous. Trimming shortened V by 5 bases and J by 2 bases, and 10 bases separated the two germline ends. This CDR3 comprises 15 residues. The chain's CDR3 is CASSPGGAGANVLTF. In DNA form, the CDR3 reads TGTGCCAGCAGTCCCGGCGGTGCTGGGGCCAACGTCCTGACTTTC.

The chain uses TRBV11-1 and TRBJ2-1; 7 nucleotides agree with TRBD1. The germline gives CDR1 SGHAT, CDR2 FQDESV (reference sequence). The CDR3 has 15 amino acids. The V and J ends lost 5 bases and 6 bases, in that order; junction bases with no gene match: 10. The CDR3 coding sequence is TGTGCCAGCAGCCGTGACAGGGTGGCAGTCAATGAGCAGTTCTTC. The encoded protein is CASSRDRVAVNEQFF.

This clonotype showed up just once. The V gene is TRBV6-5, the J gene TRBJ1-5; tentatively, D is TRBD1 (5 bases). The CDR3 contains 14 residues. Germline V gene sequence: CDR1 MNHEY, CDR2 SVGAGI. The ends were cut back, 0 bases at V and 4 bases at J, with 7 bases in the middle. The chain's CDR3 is CASSYSDMNQPQHF. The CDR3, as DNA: TGTGCCAGCAGTTACTCGGACATGAATCAGCCCCAGCATTTT.

In nucleotides, the CDR3 is TGCAGCGGAGGGCAGTCGGGGGAGACCCAGTACTTC. It translates to CSGGQSGETQYF. The chain has TRBV29-1 and TRBJ2-5; the D gene is possibly TRBD2 (5 bases). Trimming stripped 7 bases from V and 5 bases from J, with 14 bases between. This CDR3 region has 12 residues. Germline V gives CDR1 SQVTM, CDR2 ANQGSEA.

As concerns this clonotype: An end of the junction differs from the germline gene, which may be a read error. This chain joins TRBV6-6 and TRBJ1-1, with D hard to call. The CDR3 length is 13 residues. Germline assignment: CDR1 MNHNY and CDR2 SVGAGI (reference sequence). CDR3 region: CTSSYSDNTEAFF. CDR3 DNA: TGTACCAGCAGTTACTCGGACAACACTGAAGCTTTCTTT.

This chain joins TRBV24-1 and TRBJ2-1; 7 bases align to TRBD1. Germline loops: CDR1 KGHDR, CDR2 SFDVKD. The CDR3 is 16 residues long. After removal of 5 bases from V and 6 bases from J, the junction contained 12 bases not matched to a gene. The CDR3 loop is CATSVTRDRPSNEQFF. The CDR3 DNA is TGTGCCACCAGTGTGACACGGGACAGACCGTCCAATGAGCAGTTCTTC.

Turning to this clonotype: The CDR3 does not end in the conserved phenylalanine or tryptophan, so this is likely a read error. The CDR3 bases are TGTGCAAGCAGTTACGAGAGGGTCCATGAGCAGTTCCTT. Its translation is CASSYERVHEQFL. The rearrangement links TRBV6-2 or TRBV6-3 to TRBJ2-1; possibly TRBD2 for D (5 bases). Per germline, CDR1 MNHEY and CDR2 SVGEGT. The CDR3 is made up of 13 amino acids.

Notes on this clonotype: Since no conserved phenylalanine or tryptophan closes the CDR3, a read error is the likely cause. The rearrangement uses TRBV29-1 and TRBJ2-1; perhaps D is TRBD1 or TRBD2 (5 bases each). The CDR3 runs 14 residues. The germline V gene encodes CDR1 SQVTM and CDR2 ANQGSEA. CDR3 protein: CSTRDVSSYNEQFV. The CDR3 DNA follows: TGCAGCACCCGGGACGTGAGCTCCTATAATGAGCAGTTCGTC.

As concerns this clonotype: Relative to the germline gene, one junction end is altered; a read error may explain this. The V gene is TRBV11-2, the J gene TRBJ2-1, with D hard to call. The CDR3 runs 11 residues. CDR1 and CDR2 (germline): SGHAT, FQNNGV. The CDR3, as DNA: TGTGCCAGCAACTCCGCCCACGAGCATTTCTTC. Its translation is CASNSAHEHFF.

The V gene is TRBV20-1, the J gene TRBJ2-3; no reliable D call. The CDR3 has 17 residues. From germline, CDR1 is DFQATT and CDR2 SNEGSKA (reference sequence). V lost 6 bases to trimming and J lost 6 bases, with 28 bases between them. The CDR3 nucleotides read TGCAGTGCGTTTCCAGCCCAAATTAGGCTCACCCACGATACGCAGTATTTT. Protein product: CSAFPAQIRLTHDTQYF.

CDR3 sequence reads: CASSPGGQSAYGYTF. Written as DNA, the CDR3 is TGTGCCAGCAGCCCCGGGGGGCAGTCGGCCTATGGCTACACCTTC. The chain has TRBV11-1 and TRBJ1-2, with D perhaps matching TRBD1 (6 bases). Germline assignment: CDR1 SGHAT and CDR2 FQDESV (reference sequence). V was pared by 5 bases and J by 4 bases, with 17 bases between. This CDR3 region has 15 residues. The variable domain in full, with the rest retrieved from reference TRBV11-1 and TRBJ1-2, is EAEVAQSPRYKITEKSQAVAFWCDPISGHATLYWYRQILGQGPELLVQFQDESVVDDSQLPKDRFSAERLKGVDSTLKIQPAELGDSAMYLCASSPGGQSAYGYTFGSGTRLTVV.

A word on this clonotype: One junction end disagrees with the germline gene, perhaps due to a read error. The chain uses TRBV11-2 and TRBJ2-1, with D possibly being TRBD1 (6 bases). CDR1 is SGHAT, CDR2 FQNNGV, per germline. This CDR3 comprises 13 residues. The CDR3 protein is CASSLDRGNAQFF. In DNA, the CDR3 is TGTGCCAGCAGCTTAGATAGGGGGAACGCGCAATTCTTT.

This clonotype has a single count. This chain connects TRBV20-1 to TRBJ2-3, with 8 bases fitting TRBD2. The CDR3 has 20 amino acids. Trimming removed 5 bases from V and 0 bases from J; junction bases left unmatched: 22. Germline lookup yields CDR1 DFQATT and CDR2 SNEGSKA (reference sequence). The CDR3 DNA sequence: TGCAGTGCTTGTCGCCCCGGACTAGCCCGAGGGCCGAATAGCACAGATACGCAGTATTTT. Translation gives CSACRPGLARGPNSTDTQYF.

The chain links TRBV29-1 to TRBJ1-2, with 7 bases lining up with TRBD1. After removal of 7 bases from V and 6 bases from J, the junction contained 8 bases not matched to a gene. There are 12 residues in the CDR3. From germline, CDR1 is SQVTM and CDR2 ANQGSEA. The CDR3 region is CSAHTGVHGYTF. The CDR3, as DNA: TGCAGCGCACATACAGGGGTACATGGCTACACCTTC. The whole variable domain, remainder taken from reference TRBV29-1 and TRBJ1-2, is SAVISQKPSRDICQRGTSLTIQCQVDSQVTMMFWYRQQPGQSLTLIATANQGSEATYESGFVIDKFPISRPNLTFSTLTVSNMSPEDSSIYLCSAHTGVHGYTFGSGTRLTVV.

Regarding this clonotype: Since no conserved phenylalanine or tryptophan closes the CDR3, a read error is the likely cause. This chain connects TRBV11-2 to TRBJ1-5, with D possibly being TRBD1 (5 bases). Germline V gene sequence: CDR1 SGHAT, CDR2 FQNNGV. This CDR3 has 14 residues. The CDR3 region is CGSSMGVGTQPQHL. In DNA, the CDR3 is TGTGGCAGCAGTATGGGGGTAGGGACCCAGCCCCAGCATTTA.

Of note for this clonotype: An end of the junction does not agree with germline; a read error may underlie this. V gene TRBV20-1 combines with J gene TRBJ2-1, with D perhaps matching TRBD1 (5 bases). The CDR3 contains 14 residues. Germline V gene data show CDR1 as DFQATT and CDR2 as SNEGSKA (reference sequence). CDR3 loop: CNARDEAGLYGQFF. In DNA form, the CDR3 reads TGCAATGCTAGAGATGAGGCAGGGCTGTATGGTCAGTTCTTC.